This TCR beta chain was sequenced during a study of CD8 T cells in Susac syndrome. Germline lookup yields CDR1 GTSNPN and CDR2 SVGIG (reference sequence). The CDR3 contains 13 residues. Trimming stripped 3 bases from V and 12 bases from J, with 18 bases between. Roughly 0.45 to 1 ug RNA was reverse transcribed with random hexamers. The CDR3 of TCR beta was amplified by immunoSEQ multiplex PCR across 54 Vbeta and 13 Jbeta. From the immunoSEQ multiplex PCR reads, TCRdb called clonotypes with MiXCR, one entry per CDR3 protein. The sample contains 100,000 to 150,000 distinct CDR3 sequences, 90% to 95% of which appear only once.

The specimen sequenced was CD4+ T cells from PBMCs. The sequence was obtained from a human donor with multiple sclerosis. The genes are TRBV30 and TRBJ2-1, with D perhaps TRBD2 (7 bases). The DNA for the CDR3 is TGTGCCTGGAGAGCACAGGGAGGGGCATGGCAGTTCTTC. Protein sequence: CAWRAQGGAWQFF.